One sample yielded the 17 T cell receptor beta chains listed below, sequenced in a study of blood T cell repertoires in COVID-19. Measured with immunoSEQ multiplex PCR; TCRdb has only the in-frame clones, and not every one. The data show some 260,000 clones, roughly three quarters seen once. Sequencing was done on a sample of peripheral blood. Receptors were obtained from a woman aged 40 to 50 with active or convalescent COVID-19.

The rearrangement uses TRBV7-3 and TRBJ2-6; a possible D gene is TRBD1 (5 bases). This CDR3 is built from 17 residues. Germline V gene data show CDR1 as SGHTA and CDR2 as FQGTGA. V lost 3 bases to trimming and J lost 1 base, with 13 bases between them. CDR3 protein: CASSFPGLGSGANVLTF. As DNA, the CDR3 is TGTGCCAGCAGCTTCCCAGGGCTAGGATCTGGGGCCAACGTCCTGACTTTC.

V is TRBV2 and J is TRBJ2-7, with 10 bases fitting TRBD1. The ends lost 4 bases at V and 4 bases at J; junction bases unmatched: 10. Germline V gives CDR1 SNHLY, CDR2 FYNNEI. The CDR3 totals 16 residues. The DNA for the CDR3 is TGTGCCAGCAGTGGCTCCGGGACAGGGGCCTCTTACGAGCAGTACTTC. This codes for CASSGSGTGASYEQYF.

The chain couples TRBV5-4 to TRBJ2-6, with 8 bases aligning to TRBD1. The CDR3 consists of 16 residues. Germline V gene lookup returns CDR1 SGHNT and CDR2 YYREEE (reference sequence). V lost 3 bases and J lost 4; bases outside the gene matches: 6. The CDR3 loop reads CASSSGGASGANVLTF. CDR3 sequence (DNA): TGTGCCAGCAGCTCAGGGGGCGCGTCCGGGGCCAACGTCCTGACTTTC.

This chain links TRBV11-1 with TRBJ1-1; no definite D call. Germline CDR1 reads SGHAT; CDR2 reads FQDESV (reference sequence). CDR3 size: 14 residues. Trimming took off 6 bases at V and 0 bases at J, with 11 bases between the two ends. The CDR3: CASRFDNMNTEAFF. As DNA, the CDR3 is TGTGCCAGCAGGTTCGACAATATGAACACTGAAGCTTTCTTT.

The genes are TRBV3-1 (or the pseudogene TRBV3-2) and TRBJ1-4; 8 positions match TRBD1. The CDR3 runs 15 residues. The trim removed 6 bases at V and 5 bases at J, leaving 8 bases unmatched. The V gene's germline CDR1 is LGHDT and CDR2 YNNKEL (reference sequence). This CDR3 is CASRPRDRRNEKLFF. The CDR3 nucleotides are TGTGCCAGCAGGCCCCGGGACAGGCGGAATGAAAAACTGTTTTTT.

This clone was observed once. The chain joins TRBV27 to TRBJ2-3, with 7 bases identical to TRBD2. CDR1 and CDR2 (germline): MNHEY, SMNVEV (reference sequence). The CDR3 is 14 residues long. After removal of 5 bases from V and 2 bases from J, the junction contained 4 bases not matched to a gene. CDR3 coding DNA: TGTGCCAGCAGTGTTGGGGGGGTCACAGATACGCAGTATTTT. It is translated as CASSVGGVTDTQYF.

This chain links TRBV24-1 with TRBJ1-2; D is uncertain. The CDR3 is made up of 14 amino acids. The ends were cut back, 1 base at V and 8 bases at J, with 13 bases in the middle. Germline V gene sequence: CDR1 KGHDR, CDR2 SFDVKD. This CDR3 reads CATSDFRSFEGYTF. The CDR3 bases are TGTGCCACCAGTGATTTTCGGTCCTTTGAGGGCTACACCTTC.

This clone was seen only once. The chain couples TRBV6-5 to TRBJ2-4; 8 bases align to TRBD1. V shed 4 bases and J 10 bases; nucleotides not matched to a gene: 9. This CDR3 has 14 residues. Germline values: CDR1 MNHEY, CDR2 SVGAGI. Written as DNA, the CDR3 is TGTGCCAGCAGTTCCGGGACAGGCCGGGGAATTCAGTACTTC. Protein product: CASSSGTGRGIQYF.

V is TRBV28 and J is TRBJ2-4; 9 bases fit TRBD1. Trimming cost V 7 bases and J 2 bases; bases outside gene matches: 15. The CDR3 has 18 residues. Germline loops: CDR1 MDHEN, CDR2 SYDVKM. The CDR3 sequence is CASTRTKTGGEPKNIQYF. CDR3 in DNA: TGTGCCAGCACCCGAACAAAAACAGGGGGCGAACCCAAAAACATTCAGTACTTC. Drawing the rest from reference TRBV28 and TRBJ2-4, the complete variable domain is DVKVTQSSRYLVKRTGEKVFLECVQDMDHENMFWYRQDPGLGLRLIYFSYDVKMKEKGDIPEGYSVSREKKERFSLILESASTNQTSMYLCASTRTKTGGEPKNIQYFGAGTRLSVL.

V usage is TRBV18 and J usage is TRBJ2-7, with a possible D match to TRBD1 (5 bases). Trimming pared 3 bases from V and 6 bases from J, leaving 18 bases between. This CDR3 is 15 amino acids long. Germline CDR1 KGHSH, CDR2 LQKENI. CDR3 loop: CASSPGQIPLSEQYV. The CDR3 coding sequence is TGTGCCAGCTCACCGGGGCAGATACCCCTCTCCGAGCAGTACGTC.

The chain combines TRBV7-2 with TRBJ2-1; 9 positions match TRBD2. Germline assignment: CDR1 SGHTA and CDR2 FQGNSA. With 3 bases clipped from V and 8 bases from J, the junction kept 8 bases outside the gene matches. This CDR3 is built from 15 residues. CDR3 sequence (DNA): TGTGCCAGCAGCTTGGCTAGCGGGGAGCTCCATGAGCAGTTCTTC. This gives the protein CASSLASGELHEQFF.

This rearrangement joins TRBV9 to TRBJ2-3, with TRBD2 as a possible D gene (5 bases). V was pared by 0 bases and J by 5 bases, with 10 bases between. The CDR3 runs 14 residues. Germline V gene lookup returns CDR1 SGDLS and CDR2 YYNGEE. The CDR3 DNA reads TGTGCCAGCAGCGTAGTGGTCGGGGTAGATACGCAGTATTTT. Translating gives CASSVVVGVDTQYF.

CDR3 residues: CASRFRGTGGSYGYTF. DNA for the CDR3: TGTGCCAGCAGGTTTAGAGGGACAGGGGGCTCCTATGGCTACACCTTC. The V gene is TRBV11-2, the J gene TRBJ1-2, with 12 bases identical to TRBD1. V dropped 6 bases and J dropped 4; count of bases not matched to a gene: 9. Germline values: CDR1 SGHAT, CDR2 FQNNGV. The CDR3 covers 16 residues.

The chain employs TRBV10-2 and TRBJ1-5, with TRBD1 matching 7 bases. Germline CDR1 and CDR2: WSHSY and SAAADI. The trim removed 3 bases at V and 6 bases at J, leaving 5 bases unmatched. The CDR3 runs 14 residues. As DNA, the CDR3 is TGCGCCAGCAGTGAAGCAGGGGACAGTCAGCCCCAGCATTTT. This codes for CASSEAGDSQPQHF.

The table lists this clone with a few counts. The rearrangement links TRBV5-1 to TRBJ1-4; 7 bases line up with TRBD1. Looked up from germline, CDR1 is SGHRS and CDR2 is YFSETQ. This CDR3 comprises 13 residues. The V gene end was trimmed by 4 bases and the J gene end by 4 bases; junction bases not matched to a gene: 1. The DNA for the CDR3 is TGCGCCAGCAGCAGGGACAGTAATGAAAAACTGTTTTTT. As protein: CASSRDSNEKLFF.

A few counts support this clone. V usage is TRBV5-5 and J usage is TRBJ1-1; D unclear. This CDR3 spans 14 amino acids. Germline V lookup: CDR1 SGHKS, CDR2 YYEKEE (reference sequence). Trimming pared 5 bases from V and 6 bases from J, leaving 17 bases between. CDR3 loop: CASSSFVDTSEAFF. In DNA, the CDR3 is TGTGCCAGCAGTTCCTTTGTAGACACGTCTGAAGCTTTCTTT.

The V call is TRBV27, the J call TRBJ2-7; 7 nucleotides agree with TRBD2. The CDR3 totals 15 residues. J gave up 1 base and V 5 bases, and 8 bases lay outside the gene matches. Germline V lookup: CDR1 MNHEY, CDR2 SMNVEV (reference sequence). DNA of the CDR3: TGTGCCAGCAGTCCGACTCGCGGGGGTTCCTACGAGCAGTACTTC. Protein: CASSPTRGGSYEQYF.